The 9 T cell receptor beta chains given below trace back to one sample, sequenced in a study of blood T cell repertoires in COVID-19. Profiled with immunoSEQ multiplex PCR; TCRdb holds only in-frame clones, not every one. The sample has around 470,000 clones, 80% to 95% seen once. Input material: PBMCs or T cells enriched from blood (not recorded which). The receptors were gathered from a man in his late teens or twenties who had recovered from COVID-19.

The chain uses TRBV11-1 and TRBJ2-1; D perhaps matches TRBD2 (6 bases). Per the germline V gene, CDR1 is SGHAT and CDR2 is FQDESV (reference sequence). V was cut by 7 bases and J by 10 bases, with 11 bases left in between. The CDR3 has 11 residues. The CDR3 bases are TGTGCCAGCACCTTCGGGGGAGAGCAGTTCTTC. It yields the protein CASTFGGEQFF.

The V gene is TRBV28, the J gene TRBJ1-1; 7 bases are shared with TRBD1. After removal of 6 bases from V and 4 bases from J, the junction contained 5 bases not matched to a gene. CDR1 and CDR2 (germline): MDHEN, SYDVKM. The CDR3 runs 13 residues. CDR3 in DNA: TGTGCCAGCAGAACGACAGGGCCCACTGAAGCTTTCTTT. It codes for CASRTTGPTEAFF.

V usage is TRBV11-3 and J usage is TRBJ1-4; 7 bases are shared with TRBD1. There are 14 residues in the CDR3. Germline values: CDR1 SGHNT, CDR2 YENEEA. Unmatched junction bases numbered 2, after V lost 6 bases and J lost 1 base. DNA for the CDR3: TGTGCCAGCAGTCGACAGGGAACTAATGAAAAACTGTTTTTT. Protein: CASSRQGTNEKLFF.

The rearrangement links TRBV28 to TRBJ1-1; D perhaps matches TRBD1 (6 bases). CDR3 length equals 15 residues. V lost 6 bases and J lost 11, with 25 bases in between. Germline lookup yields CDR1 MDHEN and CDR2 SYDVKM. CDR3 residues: CASSLTIINREWAFF. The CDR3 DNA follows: TGTGCCAGCAGCCTTACCATTATAAACAGGGAGTGGGCTTTCTTT.

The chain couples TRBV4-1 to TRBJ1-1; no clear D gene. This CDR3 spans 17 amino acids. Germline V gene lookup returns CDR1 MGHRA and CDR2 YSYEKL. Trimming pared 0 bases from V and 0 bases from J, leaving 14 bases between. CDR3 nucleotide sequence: TGCGCCAGCAGCCAAGATCACGGGTCTGGCATGAACACTGAAGCTTTCTTT. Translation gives CASSQDHGSGMNTEAFF.

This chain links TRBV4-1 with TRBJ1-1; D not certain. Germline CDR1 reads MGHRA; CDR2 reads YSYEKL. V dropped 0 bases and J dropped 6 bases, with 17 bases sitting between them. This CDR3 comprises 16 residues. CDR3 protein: CASSQETVATGAEAFF. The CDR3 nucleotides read TGCGCCAGCAGCCAAGAGACCGTGGCCACCGGGGCTGAAGCTTTCTTT.

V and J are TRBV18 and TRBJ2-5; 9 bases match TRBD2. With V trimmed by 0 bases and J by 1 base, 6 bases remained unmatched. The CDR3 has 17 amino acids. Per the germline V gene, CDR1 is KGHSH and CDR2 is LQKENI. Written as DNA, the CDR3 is TGTGCCAGCTCACCACCGCTGAGCGGGAGGTCCCAAGAGACCCAGTACTTC. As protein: CASSPPLSGRSQETQYF.

CDR3 protein: CASSLGLAEADTQYF. The CDR3 DNA is TGTGCCAGCTCACTGGGACTAGCGGAAGCAGATACGCAGTATTTT. The chain uses TRBV18 and TRBJ2-3; 11 nucleotides match TRBD2. The trim removed 4 bases at V and 4 bases at J, leaving 4 bases unmatched. Germline CDR1 is KGHSH and CDR2 is LQKENI. The CDR3 is 15 amino acids.

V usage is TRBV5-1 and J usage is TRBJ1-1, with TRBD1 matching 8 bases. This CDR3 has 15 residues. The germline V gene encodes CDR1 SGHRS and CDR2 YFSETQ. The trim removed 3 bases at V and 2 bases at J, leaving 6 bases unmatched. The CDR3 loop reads CASSSDRAGNTEAFF. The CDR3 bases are TGCGCCAGCAGCTCGGACAGGGCGGGCAACACTGAAGCTTTCTTT.